This T cell receptor beta chain was captured in a study of preoperative IRX-2 immunotherapy in early breast cancer. This CDR3 has 15 residues. V gave up 4 bases and J gave up 2 bases; unmatched junction bases: 8. CDR1 and CDR2 from the germline V gene are SGHRS and YFSETQ. Sample treatment: preoperative locoregional IRX-2 cytokine immunotherapy. Patients received preoperative, locoregional IRX-2 cytokine immunotherapy in a phase Ib study. This clone was counted a few times. Only in-frame clones appear in the TCRdb table, and some are missing; sequencing was by immunoSEQ multiplex PCR. Among around 25,000 clones listed, approximately 81% were seen once.

The receptor was derived from a human donor with breast cancer. The sequences come from lymph node tissue, collected after IRX-2 immunotherapy. The chain links TRBV5-1 to TRBJ2-7; 8 nucleotides line up with TRBD1. The CDR3 reads CASSTGQGKPYEQYF. CDR3 nucleotides: TGCGCCAGCAGCACCGGACAGGGAAAACCCTACGAGCAGTACTTC. Full variable domain (rest looked up from reference TRBV5-1 and TRBJ2-7): KAGVTQTPRYLIKTRGQQVTLSCSPISGHRSVSWYQQTPGQGLQFLFEYFSETQRNKGNFPGRFSGRQFSNSRSEMNVSTLELGDSALYLCASSTGQGKPYEQYFGPGTRLTVT.